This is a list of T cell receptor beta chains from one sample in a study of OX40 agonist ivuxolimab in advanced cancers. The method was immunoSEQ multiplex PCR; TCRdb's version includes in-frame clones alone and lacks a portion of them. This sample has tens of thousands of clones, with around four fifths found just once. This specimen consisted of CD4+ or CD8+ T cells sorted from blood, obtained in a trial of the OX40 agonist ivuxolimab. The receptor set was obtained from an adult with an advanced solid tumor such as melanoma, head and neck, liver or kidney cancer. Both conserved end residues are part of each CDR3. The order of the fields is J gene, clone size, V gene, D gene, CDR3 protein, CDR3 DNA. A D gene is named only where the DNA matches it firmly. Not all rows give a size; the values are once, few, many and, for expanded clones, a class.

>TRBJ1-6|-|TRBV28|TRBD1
CATRQGQGPLHF
TGTGCCACCAGACAGGGGCAAGGTCCCCTCCACTTT
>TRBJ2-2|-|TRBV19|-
CASTLLMGVAGELFF
TGTGCCAGTACCCTCCTAATGGGGGTAGCCGGGGAGCTGTTTTTT
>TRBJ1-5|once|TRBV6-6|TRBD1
CASSYSRSQGGQPQHF
TGTGCCAGCAGTTACTCACGGAGCCAGGGGGGGCAGCCCCAGCATTTT
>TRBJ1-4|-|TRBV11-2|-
CASSLAGLDEKLFF
TGTGCCAGCAGCTTGGCGGGCCTCGATGAAAAACTGTTTTTT
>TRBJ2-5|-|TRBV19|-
CASSIDLGRETQYF
TGTGCCAGTAGTATAGATTTGGGGCGGGAGACCCAGTACTTC
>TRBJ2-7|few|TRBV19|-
CASSRTVHYEQYF
TGTGCCAGTAGTAGGACGGTCCACTACGAGCAGTACTTC
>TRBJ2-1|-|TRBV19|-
CASSIRRDGSRADEQFF
TGTGCCAGTAGTATTCGGCGGGATGGGTCGCGGGCGGATGAGCAGTTCTTC
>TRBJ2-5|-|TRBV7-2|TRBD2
CASSPGLAGGETQYF
TGTGCCAGCAGCCCCGGACTAGCGGGTGGAGAGACCCAGTACTTC
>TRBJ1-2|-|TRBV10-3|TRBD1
CAISDDRGLGGYTF
TGTGCCATCAGTGATGACAGGGGGCTGGGTGGCTACACCTTC
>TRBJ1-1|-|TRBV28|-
CASSLYYGTEAFF
TGTGCCAGCAGTTTATATTACGGGACTGAAGCTTTCTTT
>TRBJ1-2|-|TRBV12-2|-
CASRLIQGGDNGYTF
TGTGCAAGTCGCTTAATCCAGGGTGGGGATAATGGCTACACCTTC
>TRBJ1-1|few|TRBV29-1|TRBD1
CSVATGKQPAFF
TGCAGCGTCGCGACAGGGAAACAACCAGCTTTCTTT
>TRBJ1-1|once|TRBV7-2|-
CASSNNPGGAFF
TGTGCCAGCAGCAACAACCCCGGTGGAGCTTTCTTT
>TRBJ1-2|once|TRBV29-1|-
CSVEVPGRGGYTF
TGCAGCGTTGAAGTTCCGGGGAGGGGTGGCTACACCTTC
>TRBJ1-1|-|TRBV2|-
CASSVWTFGRDTEAFF
TGTGCCAGCAGTGTTTGGACATTCGGTAGGGACACTGAAGCTTTCTTT
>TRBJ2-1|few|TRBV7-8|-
CASSLRLNNEQFF
TGTGCCAGCAGCTTACGGCTGAACAATGAGCAGTTCTTC
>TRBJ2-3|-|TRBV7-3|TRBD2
CASSTLAGVGTDTQYF
TGTGCCAGCAGCACCCTAGCGGGAGTCGGCACAGATACGCAGTATTTT
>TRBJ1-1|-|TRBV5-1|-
CASSLKGGTEAFF
TGCGCCAGCAGCTTGAAAGGGGGAACTGAAGCTTTCTTT
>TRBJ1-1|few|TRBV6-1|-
CASSEGQRTEAFF
TGTGCCAGCAGTGAAGGACAGCGGACTGAAGCTTTCTTT
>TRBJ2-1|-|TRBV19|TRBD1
CASSRDRGDEQFF
TGTGCCAGTAGTAGGGACAGGGGGGATGAGCAGTTCTTC
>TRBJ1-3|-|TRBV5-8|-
CASSDRRASGNTIYF
TGTGCCAGCAGCGATCGACGGGCCTCTGGAAACACCATATATTTT
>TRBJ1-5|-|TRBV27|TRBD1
CASSPGLDDRGFNQPQHF
TGTGCCAGCAGTCCCGGTTTAGACGACAGGGGGTTTAATCAGCCCCAGCATTTT
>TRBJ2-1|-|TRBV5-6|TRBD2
CASSRPGLAGVNNEQFF
TGTGCCAGCAGCAGACCGGGACTAGCGGGAGTCAACAATGAGCAGTTCTTC
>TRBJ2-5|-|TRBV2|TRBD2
CASSEAGGGSSSYF
TGTGCCAGCAGTGAAGCTGGCGGGGGGTCTTCGTCGTACTTC
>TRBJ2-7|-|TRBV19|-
CASSPPVGYEQYF
TGTGCCAGTTCACCCCCCGTGGGCTACGAGCAGTACTTC
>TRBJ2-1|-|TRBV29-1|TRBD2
CSVEDRAREGNEQFF
TGCAGCGTTGAAGATAGGGCCCGGGAGGGCAATGAGCAGTTCTTC
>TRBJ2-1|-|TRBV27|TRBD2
CASSPRTSGRKYNEQFF
TGTGCCAGCAGTCCCCGGACTAGCGGGAGGAAGTACAATGAGCAGTTCTTC
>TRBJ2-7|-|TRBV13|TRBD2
CASSRTGTSGHFYEQYF
TGTGCCAGCAGCAGAACCGGGACTAGCGGTCATTTCTACGAGCAGTACTTC
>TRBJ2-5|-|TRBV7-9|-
CASGQGQTQYF
TGTGCCAGCGGCCAAGGCCAGACCCAGTACTTC
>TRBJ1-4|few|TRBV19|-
CASKGRATNEKLFF
TGTGCCAGTAAAGGGCGTGCAACTAATGAAAAACTGTTTTTT
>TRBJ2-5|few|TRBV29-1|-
CSVERQSQETQYF
TGCAGCGTTGAACGCCAGAGCCAAGAGACCCAGTACTTC
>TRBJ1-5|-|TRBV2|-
CASSERTTSNQPQHF
TGTGCCAGCAGTGAAAGGACAACTAGCAATCAGCCCCAGCATTTT
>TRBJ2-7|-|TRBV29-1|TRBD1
CSAGDRDFYF
TGCAGCGCCGGGGACAGGGACTTTTACTTC
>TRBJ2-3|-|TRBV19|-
CASSPTQATSTDTQYF
TGTGCCAGTAGCCCTACACAAGCCACTAGCACAGATACGCAGTATTTT
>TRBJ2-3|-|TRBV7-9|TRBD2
CASRKGASGVSTDTQYF
TGTGCCAGCAGAAAGGGGGCTAGCGGGGTTAGCACAGATACGCAGTATTTT
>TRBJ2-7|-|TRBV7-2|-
CATRPGGTATYEQYF
TGTGCCACCCGCCCAGGCGGGACAGCAACCTACGAGCAGTACTTC
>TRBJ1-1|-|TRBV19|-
CASSQRVGNTEAFF
TGTGCCAGTAGTCAGCGCGTGGGGAACACTGAAGCTTTCTTT
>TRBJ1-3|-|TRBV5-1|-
CASSLDLHSGNTIYF
TGCGCCAGCAGCTTGGATTTACACTCTGGAAACACCATATATTTT
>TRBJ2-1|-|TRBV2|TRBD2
CAVSGTSGRESYNEQFF
TGTGCCGTTTCCGGGACTAGCGGGAGGGAATCCTACAATGAGCAGTTCTTC
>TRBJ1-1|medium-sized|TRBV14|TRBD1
CASSQGQGTEAFF
TGTGCCAGCAGCCAAGGACAGGGGACTGAAGCTTTCTTT
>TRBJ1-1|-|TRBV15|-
CATSSQKDREAFF
TGTGCCACCAGCTCCCAGAAGGACCGTGAAGCTTTCTTT
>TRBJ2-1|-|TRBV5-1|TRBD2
CASSLGPAGDTREQFF
TGCGCCAGCAGCTTGGGTCCAGCGGGGGACACTAGGGAGCAGTTCTTC
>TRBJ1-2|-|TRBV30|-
CAWRAGISGYTF
TGTGCCTGGAGGGCAGGAATAAGTGGCTACACCTTC
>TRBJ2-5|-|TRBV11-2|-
CASSLEVVGTQYF
TGTGCCAGCAGCTTAGAAGTGGTTGGGACCCAGTACTTC
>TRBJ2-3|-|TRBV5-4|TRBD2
CASSLVGRGITDTQYF
TGTGCCAGCAGCTTGGTGGGGCGGGGGATCACAGATACGCAGTATTTT
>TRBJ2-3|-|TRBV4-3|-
CASSQGWGVDTQYF
TGCGCCAGCAGCCAAGGGTGGGGGGTAGATACGCAGTATTTT
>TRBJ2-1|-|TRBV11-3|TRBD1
CASSPRTGYYNEQFF
TGTGCCAGCAGCCCAAGGACAGGGTACTACAATGAGCAGTTCTTC
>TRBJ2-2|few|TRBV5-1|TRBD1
CASSSRGITGELFF
TGCGCCAGCAGCTCCAGGGGGATCACCGGGGAGCTGTTTTTT